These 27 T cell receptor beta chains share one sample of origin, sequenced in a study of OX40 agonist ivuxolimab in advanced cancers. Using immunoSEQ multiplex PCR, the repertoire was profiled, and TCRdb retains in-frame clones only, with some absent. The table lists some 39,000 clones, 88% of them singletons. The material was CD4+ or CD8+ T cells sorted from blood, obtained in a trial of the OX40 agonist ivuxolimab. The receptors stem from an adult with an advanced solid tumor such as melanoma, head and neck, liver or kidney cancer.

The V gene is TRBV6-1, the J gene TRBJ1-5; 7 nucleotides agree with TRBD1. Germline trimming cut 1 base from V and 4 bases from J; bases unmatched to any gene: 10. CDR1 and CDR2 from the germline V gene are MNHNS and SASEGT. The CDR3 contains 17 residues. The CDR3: CASSEVRGQIQNQPQHF. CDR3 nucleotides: TGTGCCAGCAGTGAAGTGAGGGGACAGATCCAAAATCAGCCCCAGCATTTT.

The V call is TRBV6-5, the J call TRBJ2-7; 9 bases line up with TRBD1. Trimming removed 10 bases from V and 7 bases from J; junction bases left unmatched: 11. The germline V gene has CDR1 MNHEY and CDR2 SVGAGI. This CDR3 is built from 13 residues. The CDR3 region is CAISRDRGGEQYF. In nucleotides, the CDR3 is TGTGCCATCTCTAGAGACAGGGGGGGAGAGCAGTACTTC.

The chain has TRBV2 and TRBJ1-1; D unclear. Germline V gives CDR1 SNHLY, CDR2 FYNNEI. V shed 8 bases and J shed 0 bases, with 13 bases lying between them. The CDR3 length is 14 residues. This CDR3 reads CASGSRHMNTEAFF. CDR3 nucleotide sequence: TGTGCCAGCGGTTCTCGCCACATGAACACTGAAGCTTTCTTT.

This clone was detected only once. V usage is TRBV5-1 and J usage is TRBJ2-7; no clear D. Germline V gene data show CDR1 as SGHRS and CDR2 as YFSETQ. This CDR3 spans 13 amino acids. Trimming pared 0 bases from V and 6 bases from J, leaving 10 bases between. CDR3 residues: CASSLDQAREQYF. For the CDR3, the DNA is TGCGCCAGCAGCTTGGATCAGGCCCGCGAGCAGTACTTC.

CDR3 region: CAIPRDRGDYEQYF. In DNA form, the CDR3 reads TGTGCCATCCCCCGGGACAGGGGAGACTACGAGCAGTACTTC. This chain connects TRBV19 to TRBJ2-7, with 10 bases that match TRBD1. The CDR3 length is 14 residues. Germline V gene lookup returns CDR1 LNHDA and CDR2 SQIVND (reference sequence). The J segment lost 3 bases and the V segment lost 10 bases, leaving 9 bases of the junction unmatched.

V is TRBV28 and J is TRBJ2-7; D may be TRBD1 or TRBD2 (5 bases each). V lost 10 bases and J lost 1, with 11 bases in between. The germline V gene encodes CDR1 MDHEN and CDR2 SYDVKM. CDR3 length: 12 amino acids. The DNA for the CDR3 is TGTGCCACCACGGGGCTATCCTACGAGCAGTACTTC. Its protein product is CATTGLSYEQYF.

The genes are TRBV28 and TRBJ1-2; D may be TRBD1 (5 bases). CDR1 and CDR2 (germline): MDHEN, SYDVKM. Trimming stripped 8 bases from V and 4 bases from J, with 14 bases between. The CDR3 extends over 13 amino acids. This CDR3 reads CASHPGRGYGYTF. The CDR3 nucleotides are TGTGCCAGCCACCCAGGGAGAGGCTATGGCTACACCTTC.

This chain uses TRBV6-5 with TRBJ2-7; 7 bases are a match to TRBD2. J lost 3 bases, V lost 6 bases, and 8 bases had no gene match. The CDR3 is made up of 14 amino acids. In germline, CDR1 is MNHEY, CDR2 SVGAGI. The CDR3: CASSRAGNHYEQYF. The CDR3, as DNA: TGTGCCAGCAGCCGAGCGGGGAACCACTACGAGCAGTACTTC.

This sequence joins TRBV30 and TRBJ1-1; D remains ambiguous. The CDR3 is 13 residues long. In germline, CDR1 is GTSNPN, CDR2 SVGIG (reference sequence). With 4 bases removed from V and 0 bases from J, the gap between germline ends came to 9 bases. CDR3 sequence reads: CAWIPRMNTEAFF. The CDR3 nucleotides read TGTGCCTGGATACCCCGAATGAACACTGAAGCTTTCTTT. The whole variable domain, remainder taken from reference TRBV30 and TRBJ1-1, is SQTIHQWPATLVQPVGSPLSLECTVEGTSNPNLYWYRQAAGRGLQLLFYSVGIGQISSEVPQNLSASRPQDRQFILSSKKLLLSDSGFYLCAWIPRMNTEAFFGQGTRLTVV.

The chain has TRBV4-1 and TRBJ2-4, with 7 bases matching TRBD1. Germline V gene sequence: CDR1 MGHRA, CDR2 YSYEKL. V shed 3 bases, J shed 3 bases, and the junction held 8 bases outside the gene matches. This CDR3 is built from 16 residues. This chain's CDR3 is CASSHRVGQFKNIQYF. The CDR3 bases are TGCGCCAGCAGCCACCGGGTGGGACAGTTCAAAAACATTCAGTACTTC.

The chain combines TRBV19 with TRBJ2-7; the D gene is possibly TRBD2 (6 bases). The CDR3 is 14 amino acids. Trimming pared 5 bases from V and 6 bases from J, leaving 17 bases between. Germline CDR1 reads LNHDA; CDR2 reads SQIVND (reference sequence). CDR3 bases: TGTGCCAGTAGTGGACGCTGGACGGAGGGCGAGCAGTACTTC. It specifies CASSGRWTEGEQYF.

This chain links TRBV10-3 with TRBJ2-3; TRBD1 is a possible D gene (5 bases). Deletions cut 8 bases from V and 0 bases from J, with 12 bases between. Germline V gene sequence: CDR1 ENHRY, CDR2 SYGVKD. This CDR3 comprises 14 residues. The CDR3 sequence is CAIRTSASTDTQYF. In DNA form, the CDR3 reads TGTGCCATCCGGACATCCGCTAGCACAGATACGCAGTATTTT.

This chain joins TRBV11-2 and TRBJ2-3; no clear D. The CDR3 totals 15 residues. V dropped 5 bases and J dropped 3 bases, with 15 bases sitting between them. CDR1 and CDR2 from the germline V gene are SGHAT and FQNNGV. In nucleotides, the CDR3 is TGTGCCAGCAGCCTGGCCCCTGATTCGACAGATACGCAGTATTTT. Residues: CASSLAPDSTDTQYF.

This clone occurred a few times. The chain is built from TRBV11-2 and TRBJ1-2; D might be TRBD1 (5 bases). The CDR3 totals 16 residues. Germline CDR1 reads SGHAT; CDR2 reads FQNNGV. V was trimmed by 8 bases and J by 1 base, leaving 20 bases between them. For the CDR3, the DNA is TGTGCCAGCTCGCCACAGGCCCATCCCTTTAACTATGGCTACACCTTC. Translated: CASSPQAHPFNYGYTF.

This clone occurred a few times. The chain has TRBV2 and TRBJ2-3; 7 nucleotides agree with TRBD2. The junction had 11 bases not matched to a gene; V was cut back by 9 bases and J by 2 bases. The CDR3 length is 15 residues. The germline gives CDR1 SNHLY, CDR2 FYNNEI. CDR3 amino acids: CASASGRANTDTQYF. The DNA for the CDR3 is TGTGCCAGTGCTAGCGGCAGGGCCAACACAGATACGCAGTATTTT.

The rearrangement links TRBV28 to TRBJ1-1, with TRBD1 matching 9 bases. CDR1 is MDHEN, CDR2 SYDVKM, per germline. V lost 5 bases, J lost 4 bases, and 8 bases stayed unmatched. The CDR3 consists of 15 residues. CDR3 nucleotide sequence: TGTGCCAGCAGTGCCCCACAGGGGGCGGTCACTGAAGCTTTCTTT. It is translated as CASSAPQGAVTEAFF.

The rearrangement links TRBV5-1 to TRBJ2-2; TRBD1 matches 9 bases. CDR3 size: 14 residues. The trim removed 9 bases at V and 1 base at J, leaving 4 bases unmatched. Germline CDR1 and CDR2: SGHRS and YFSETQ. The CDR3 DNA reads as TGCGCCACCAAGGACAGGGGGAACACCGGGGAGCTGTTTTTT. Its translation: CATKDRGNTGELFF.

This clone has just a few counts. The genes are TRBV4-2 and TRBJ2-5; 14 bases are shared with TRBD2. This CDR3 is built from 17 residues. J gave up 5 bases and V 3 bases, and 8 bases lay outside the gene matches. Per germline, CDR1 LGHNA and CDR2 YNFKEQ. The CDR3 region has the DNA TGTGCCAGCAGCCAGGCCGGGACTAGCGGGAGAATTGAGACCCAGTACTTC. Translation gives CASSQAGTSGRIETQYF.

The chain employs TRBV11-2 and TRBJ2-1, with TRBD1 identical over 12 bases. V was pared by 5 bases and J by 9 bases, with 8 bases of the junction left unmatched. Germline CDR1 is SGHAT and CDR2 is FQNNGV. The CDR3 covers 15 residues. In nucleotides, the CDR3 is TGTGCCAGCAGCCCAGGGACAGGGGGCACGGGTGAGCAGTTCTTC. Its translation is CASSPGTGGTGEQFF.

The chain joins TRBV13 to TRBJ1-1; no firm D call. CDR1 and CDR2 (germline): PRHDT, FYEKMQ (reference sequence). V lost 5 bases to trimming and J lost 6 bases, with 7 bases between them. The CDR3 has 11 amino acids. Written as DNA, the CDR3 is TGTGCCAGCAGCCGACACGCTGAAGCTTTCTTT. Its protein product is CASSRHAEAFF.

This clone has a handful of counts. The CDR3: CASSWGRQNTEAFF. Here the CDR3 DNA reads TGTGCCAGTAGTTGGGGACGTCAGAACACTGAAGCTTTCTTT. The rearrangement links TRBV19 to TRBJ1-1; D may be TRBD1 (5 bases). The CDR3 sequence is 14 residues long. Germline V lookup: CDR1 LNHDA, CDR2 SQIVND (reference sequence). The ends were cut back, 5 bases at V and 1 base at J, with 11 bases in the middle.

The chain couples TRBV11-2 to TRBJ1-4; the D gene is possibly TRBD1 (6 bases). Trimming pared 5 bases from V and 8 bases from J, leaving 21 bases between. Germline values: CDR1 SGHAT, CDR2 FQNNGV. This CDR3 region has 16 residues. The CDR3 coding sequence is TGTGCCAGCAGCCCCATGGCGGGGGCGGTAATAGAAAAACTGTTTTTT. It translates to CASSPMAGAVIEKLFF.

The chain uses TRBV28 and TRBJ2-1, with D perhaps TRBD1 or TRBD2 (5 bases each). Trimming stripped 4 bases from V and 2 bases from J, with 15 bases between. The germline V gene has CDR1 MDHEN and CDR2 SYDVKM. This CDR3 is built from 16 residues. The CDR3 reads CASSSQPGAAYNEQFF. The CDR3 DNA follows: TGTGCCAGCAGTTCCCAGCCCGGGGCAGCCTACAATGAGCAGTTCTTC. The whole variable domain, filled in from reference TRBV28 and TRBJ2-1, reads DVKVTQSSRYLVKRTGEKVFLECVQDMDHENMFWYRQDPGLGLRLIYFSYDVKMKEKGDIPEGYSVSREKKERFSLILESASTNQTSMYLCASSSQPGAAYNEQFFGPGTRLTVL.

DNA for the CDR3: TGTGCCAGCTCTCTGAGAGGGACAGGTAAAGACTACGAGCAGTACTTC. Translating it yields CASSLRGTGKDYEQYF. The chain joins TRBV18 to TRBJ2-7; the match to TRBD1 covers 8 bases. The CDR3 totals 16 residues. With 6 bases clipped from V and 3 bases from J, the junction kept 13 bases outside the gene matches. The germline V gene has CDR1 KGHSH and CDR2 LQKENI.

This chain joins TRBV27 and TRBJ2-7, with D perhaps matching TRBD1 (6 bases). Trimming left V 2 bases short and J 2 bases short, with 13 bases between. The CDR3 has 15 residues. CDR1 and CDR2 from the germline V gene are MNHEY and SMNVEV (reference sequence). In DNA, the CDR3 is TGTGCCAGCAGTTTAATGGACAGAGCCCCCTACGAGCAGTACTTC. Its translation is CASSLMDRAPYEQYF.

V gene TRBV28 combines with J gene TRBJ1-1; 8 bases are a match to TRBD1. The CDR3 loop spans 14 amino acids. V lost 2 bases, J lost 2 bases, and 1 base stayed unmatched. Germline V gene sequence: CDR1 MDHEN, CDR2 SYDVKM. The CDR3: CASSLQGANTEAFF. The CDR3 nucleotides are TGTGCCAGCAGTTTACAGGGGGCAAACACTGAAGCTTTCTTT.

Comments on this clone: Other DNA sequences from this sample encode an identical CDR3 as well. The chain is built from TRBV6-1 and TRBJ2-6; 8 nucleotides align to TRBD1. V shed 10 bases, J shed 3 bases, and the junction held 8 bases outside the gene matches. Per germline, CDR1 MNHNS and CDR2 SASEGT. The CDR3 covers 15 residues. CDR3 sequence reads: CAIRSGGSGANVLTF. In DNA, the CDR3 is TGTGCCATCCGGTCAGGGGGCAGTGGGGCCAACGTCCTGACTTTC.